This TCR beta chain was identified during a study of T cells in Graves' hyperthyroidism and ophthalmopathy. In the case of this clonotype: A read error is possible here, since a much larger clone lies one base away. The CDR3 does not end in the conserved phenylalanine or tryptophan, so this is likely a read error.

Trimming removed 0 bases at V and 6 bases at J, with 7 bases between. The germline V gene has CDR1 SGHNT and CDR2 YYREEE (reference sequence). The CDR3 has 12 residues. Researchers amplified the TCR beta CDR3 regions from RNA transcripts. The study used the HTBI primer set for a first-round RT-PCR of the TCR CDR3. Using its own MiXCR run on the multiplex PCR reads, TCRdb lists one record per CDR3 protein. The sample includes around 720,000 distinct CDR3 sequences, 35% of them seen just once. The sample consisted of blood. The rearrangement joins TRBV5-4 to TRBJ2-7; D is ambiguous. The sequence derives from a middle-aged woman with Graves' hyperthyroidism. CDR3 in DNA: TGTGCCAGCAGCTTGGTTTCCGGCGAGCAGTACTAC. Protein sequence: CASSLVSGEQYY.